Following are 7 T cell receptor beta chains from one sample sequenced in a study of PD-L1 blockade in urothelial cancer. As for time point: peripheral blood 6 weeks after treatment start. Libraries were prepared by immunoSEQ multiplex PCR; TCRdb keeps only in-frame clonotypes and omits some of them. Here the sample spans some 110,000 clones, approximately 90% being singletons. The material was PBMCs, obtained around atezolizumab (anti-PD-L1) treatment. The receptors here all came from a man aged 55 to 70 with urothelial cancer.

The genes are TRBV6-6 and TRBJ2-5; 12 bases fit TRBD1. The CDR3 has 16 residues. Trimming removed 4 bases from V and 5 bases from J; junction bases left unmatched: 8. Per the germline V gene, CDR1 is MNHNY and CDR2 is SVGAGI (reference sequence). The chain's CDR3 is CASSLGGTGGGETQYF. CDR3 bases: TGTGCCAGCAGTTTGGGGGGGACAGGGGGCGGTGAGACCCAGTACTTC.

The V and J genes are TRBV7-8 and TRBJ2-7; TRBD2 might be the D (6 bases). V was trimmed by 5 bases and J by 7 bases, leaving 12 bases between them. The CDR3 is 12 amino acids. CDR1 is SGHVS, CDR2 FQNEAQ, per germline. The CDR3 loop is CASSPPAGEQYF. CDR3 DNA: TGTGCCAGCAGCCCTCCGGCGGGGGAGCAGTACTTC.

The chain couples TRBV10-2 to TRBJ1-2; 7 bases align to TRBD1. This CDR3 comprises 13 residues. Per germline, CDR1 WSHSY and CDR2 SAAADI. With V trimmed by 2 bases and J by 6 bases, 3 bases remained unmatched. CDR3 loop: CASSEGGQDGYTF. In DNA form, the CDR3 reads TGCGCCAGCAGTGAGGGAGGACAGGATGGCTACACCTTC.

This chain joins TRBV7-3 and TRBJ1-2; D is perhaps TRBD1 (6 bases). This CDR3 region has 13 residues. CDR1 and CDR2 (germline): SGHTA, FQGTGA. Trimming pared 5 bases from V and 8 bases from J, leaving 15 bases between. In nucleotides, the CDR3 is TGTGCCAGCAGCGTAGACCCGGGACACGGCTACACCTTC. Amino acid sequence: CASSVDPGHGYTF.

The V call is TRBV29-1, the J call TRBJ2-4; D call uncertain. Per the germline V gene, CDR1 is SQVTM and CDR2 is ANQGSEA. The CDR3 is 16 residues long. Trimming took off 0 bases at V and 4 bases at J, with 16 bases between the two ends. Written as DNA, the CDR3 is TGCAGCGTTGAAGATTCTATTGAACAGAGAAAAAACATTCAGTACTTC. This gives the protein CSVEDSIEQRKNIQYF.

This clone was found a few times. The chain joins TRBV28 to TRBJ1-5, with 12 bases identical to TRBD1. V dropped 1 base and J dropped 1; count of bases not matched to a gene: 8. The germline V gene encodes CDR1 MDHEN and CDR2 SYDVKM. This CDR3 has 19 residues. The CDR3 bases are TGTGCCAGCAGTTTATATGGGACAGGGGGCTTGGGAAGCAATCAGCCCCAGCATTTT. Amino acids: CASSLYGTGGLGSNQPQHF.

The chain combines TRBV13 with TRBJ1-6; possibly TRBD1 for D (6 bases). Germline CDR1 and CDR2: PRHDT and FYEKMQ (reference sequence). With 6 bases removed from V and 9 bases from J, the gap between germline ends came to 21 bases. This CDR3 is built from 16 residues. The CDR3 region is CASSIGSGGAGSPLHF. CDR3 nucleotide sequence: TGTGCCAGCAGTATAGGCTCGGGGGGGGCTGGTTCACCCCTCCACTTT.